This entry lists 5 T cell receptor beta chains sequenced from one sample in a study of control samples from healthy donors and cancer patients. Measured with immunoSEQ multiplex PCR; TCRdb has only the in-frame clones, and not every one. The table records more than 85,000 clones, under 95% of them present only once. Material: blood. Receptors were obtained from a woman aged 18 to 35 in good health.

This chain links TRBV3-1 (or the pseudogene TRBV3-2) with TRBJ1-5; perhaps TRBD1 as D (6 bases). V dropped 0 bases and J dropped 5 bases, with 11 bases sitting between them. This CDR3 contains 15 residues. Germline CDR1 is LGHDT and CDR2 is YNNKEL (reference sequence). Here the CDR3 reads CASSQEPGEYQPQHF. For the CDR3, the DNA is TGTGCCAGCAGCCAAGAGCCAGGGGAGTATCAGCCCCAGCATTTT.

This chain connects TRBV5-1 to TRBJ2-1, with 7 bases that match TRBD1. The CDR3 spans 14 residues. CDR1 is SGHRS, CDR2 YFSETQ, per germline. V dropped 4 bases and J dropped 4; count of bases not matched to a gene: 5. CDR3 sequence reads: CASSPGQLYNEQFF. As DNA, the CDR3 is TGCGCCAGCAGCCCGGGACAGCTTTACAATGAGCAGTTCTTC. Looking up the rest from reference TRBV5-1 and TRBJ2-1 gives the full variable domain: KAGVTQTPRYLIKTRGQQVTLSCSPISGHRSVSWYQQTPGQGLQFLFEYFSETQRNKGNFPGRFSGRQFSNSRSEMNVSTLELGDSALYLCASSPGQLYNEQFFGPGTRLTVL.

The chain carries TRBV7-9 and TRBJ2-5; D might be TRBD1 (6 bases). The CDR3 has 14 residues. V lost 4 bases to trimming and J lost 5 bases, with 14 bases between them. The germline V gene encodes CDR1 SEHNR and CDR2 FQNEAQ (reference sequence). This CDR3 is CASSSTGQRETQYF. CDR3 coding DNA: TGTGCCAGCAGCTCGACAGGCCAGAGGGAGACCCAGTACTTC.

The V call is TRBV5-6, the J call TRBJ1-2; 7 bases line up with TRBD1. V shed 5 bases, J shed 1 base, and the junction held 2 bases outside the gene matches. The CDR3 has 13 amino acids. Germline CDR1 SGHDT, CDR2 YYEEEE. This CDR3 is CASRRQGNYGYTF. In DNA form, the CDR3 reads TGTGCCAGCAGACGACAGGGTAACTATGGCTACACCTTC.

V is TRBV15 and J is TRBJ1-1, with D tentatively TRBD1 (5 bases). The CDR3 is made up of 13 amino acids. V dropped 0 bases and J dropped 7 bases, with 9 bases sitting between them. Germline-derived CDR1 and CDR2 are LNHNV and YYDKDF (reference sequence). The CDR3 sequence: CATSRDSGGEAFF. The CDR3 bases are TGTGCCACCAGCAGAGATTCCGGGGGTGAAGCTTTCTTT.